The next 20 T cell receptor beta chains were all read from a single sample in a study of OX40 agonist ivuxolimab in advanced cancers. Some clones are missing from TCRdb's copy, which holds only in-frame ones; the method was immunoSEQ multiplex PCR. The data contain roughly 66,000 clones, more than 75% of them singletons. The sequences come from CD4+ or CD8+ T cells sorted from blood, collected in a trial of the OX40 agonist ivuxolimab. The receptor set was obtained from an adult with an advanced solid tumor such as melanoma, head and neck, liver or kidney cancer.

There are a few counts of this clone. V usage is TRBV19 and J usage is TRBJ2-2; a possible D gene is TRBD1 (5 bases). The germline V and J ends were trimmed by 3 bases and 3 bases, with 8 bases remaining between them. The CDR3 sequence is 14 residues long. Per germline, CDR1 LNHDA and CDR2 SQIVND (reference sequence). The CDR3: CASSIRVDTGELFF. CDR3 nucleotides: TGTGCCAGTAGTATCAGGGTTGACACCGGGGAGCTGTTTTTT.

This clone turned up a few times. The chain couples TRBV19 to TRBJ2-2; TRBD1 agrees at 7 bases. This CDR3 has 15 residues. Germline V gene sequence: CDR1 LNHDA, CDR2 SQIVND (reference sequence). V dropped 3 bases and J dropped 7; count of bases not matched to a gene: 8. The CDR3 sequence is CASSILTGVGGELFF. As DNA, the CDR3 is TGTGCCAGTAGTATCCTAACAGGGGTCGGCGGGGAGCTGTTTTTT. Full variable domain (outside the CDR3, taken from reference TRBV19 and TRBJ2-2): DGGITQSPKYLFRKEGQNVTLSCEQNLNHDAMYWYRQDPGQGLRLIYYSQIVNDFQKGDIAEGYSVSREKKESFPLTVTSAQKNPTAFYLCASSILTGVGGELFFGEGSRLTVL.

V and J are TRBV6-5 and TRBJ1-5, with no clear D. The CDR3 runs 15 residues. Germline V gene lookup returns CDR1 MNHEY and CDR2 SVGAGI. The germline V and J ends were trimmed by 0 bases and 0 bases, with 6 bases remaining between them. The CDR3 DNA reads as TGTGCCAGCAGTTACTCGTCCGATAGCAATCAGCCCCAGCATTTT. Its translation: CASSYSSDSNQPQHF.

J is TRBJ2-1 and V is TRBV28; 7 bases match TRBD2. Germline CDR1 reads MDHEN; CDR2 reads SYDVKM. The ends lost 8 bases at V and 4 bases at J; junction bases unmatched: 8. The CDR3 loop spans 14 amino acids. CDR3 coding DNA: TGTGCCAGCCTGTACAGAGCGGGATACAATGAGCAGTTCTTC. It translates to CASLYRAGYNEQFF. Supplemented by reference TRBV28 and TRBJ2-1, the full variable domain reads DVKVTQSSRYLVKRTGEKVFLECVQDMDHENMFWYRQDPGLGLRLIYFSYDVKMKEKGDIPEGYSVSREKKERFSLILESASTNQTSMYLCASLYRAGYNEQFFGPGTRLTVL.

The CDR3 nucleotides are TGTGCCAGCAGTGAAACAGGGCGGGCCGGCGAAAAACTGTTTTTT. Its protein is CASSETGRAGEKLFF. The chain recombines TRBV6-4 with TRBJ1-4, with D possibly matching TRBD1 (6 bases). The CDR3 runs 15 residues. Germline CDR1 is MRHNA and CDR2 is SNTAGT. The germline V and J ends were trimmed by 3 bases and 8 bases, with 16 bases remaining between them.

The chain carries TRBV7-9 and TRBJ1-1; 8 bases agree with TRBD1. Trimming took 5 bases from V and 4 from J; bases not matched to a gene: 6. Germline CDR1 and CDR2: SEHNR and FQNEAQ (reference sequence). This CDR3 spans 14 amino acids. The CDR3 sequence: CASSIQGERTEAFF. In nucleotides, the CDR3 is TGTGCCAGCAGCATACAGGGGGAGCGCACTGAAGCTTTCTTT.

This chain uses TRBV19 with TRBJ2-3; D unresolved. Germline values: CDR1 LNHDA, CDR2 SQIVND (reference sequence). CDR3 length: 10 amino acids. Trimming removed 5 bases at V and 5 bases at J, with 2 bases between. CDR3 DNA sequence: TGTGCCAGTAGTGAAGATACGCAGTATTTT. Translating it yields CASSEDTQYF. Complete variable domain (other parts from reference TRBV19 and TRBJ2-3): DGGITQSPKYLFRKEGQNVTLSCEQNLNHDAMYWYRQDPGQGLRLIYYSQIVNDFQKGDIAEGYSVSREKKESFPLTVTSAQKNPTAFYLCASSEDTQYFGPGTRLTVL.

The rearrangement links TRBV4-1 to TRBJ1-1; 9 bases agree with TRBD1. This CDR3 spans 14 amino acids. CDR1 is MGHRA and CDR2 is YSYEKL in the germline V gene. J lost 1 base, V lost 5 bases, and 2 bases had no gene match. In DNA, the CDR3 is TGCGCCAGCAGCAAGGGACAGGGGAACACTGAAGCTTTCTTT. This encodes CASSKGQGNTEAFF.

The rearrangement joins TRBV7-8 to TRBJ2-1; TRBD2 matches 14 bases. In germline, CDR1 is SGHVS, CDR2 FQNEAQ. The CDR3 loop spans 15 amino acids. The trim removed 5 bases at V and 8 bases at J, leaving 5 bases unmatched. CDR3 residues: CASSQGTSGSYEQFF. CDR3 bases: TGTGCCAGCAGCCAAGGGACTAGCGGGAGCTATGAGCAGTTCTTC.

This chain joins TRBV4-3 and TRBJ1-4, with D hard to call. Looked up from germline, CDR1 is LGHNA and CDR2 is YSLEER. The CDR3 runs 15 residues. V was clipped by 0 bases and J by 0 bases, with 5 bases between them. The CDR3 region is CASSQEAATNEKLFF. CDR3 nucleotide sequence: TGCGCCAGCAGCCAAGAAGCAGCAACTAATGAAAAACTGTTTTTT.

V gene TRBV10-2 combines with J gene TRBJ1-6; D gene unclear. CDR3 length: 12 residues. V shed 7 bases and J shed 6 bases, with 7 bases lying between them. Germline CDR1 WSHSY, CDR2 SAAADI. The CDR3 is CASTDPNSPLHF. The CDR3 coding sequence is TGCGCCAGCACCGACCCTAATTCACCCCTCCACTTT.

The CDR3 DNA follows: TGTGCCAGCAGTTACTGGACAGATTCTGAGCAGTTCTTC. This gives the protein CASSYWTDSEQFF. This chain connects TRBV6-6 to TRBJ2-1; D perhaps matches TRBD1 (6 bases). The CDR3 contains 13 residues. Per the germline V gene, CDR1 is MNHNY and CDR2 is SVGAGI (reference sequence). Trimming removed 1 base from V and 9 bases from J, with 10 bases in between.

The chain links TRBV28 to TRBJ2-7; D possibly corresponds to TRBD1 (6 bases). V shed 6 bases and J shed 3 bases, with 12 bases lying between them. Germline V gives CDR1 MDHEN, CDR2 SYDVKM. The CDR3 is made up of 13 amino acids. The CDR3 loop reads CASSTTGFYEQYF. CDR3 bases: TGTGCCAGCAGCACCACAGGGTTCTACGAGCAGTACTTC.

J is TRBJ2-1 and V is TRBV10-3, with D perhaps TRBD1 or TRBD2 (5 bases each). The CDR3 is made up of 14 amino acids. CDR1 and CDR2 (germline): ENHRY, SYGVKD. Trimming stripped 11 bases from V and 9 bases from J, with 23 bases between. The CDR3 spells CAAKEDNISGEQFF. The CDR3 nucleotides are TGTGCCGCAAAGGAGGACAACATTTCCGGTGAGCAGTTCTTC.

The V gene is TRBV14, the J gene TRBJ2-7, with D perhaps matching TRBD2 (5 bases). The CDR3 runs to 14 residues. V lost 1 base, J lost 2 bases, and 9 bases lay in between. The V gene's germline CDR1 is SGHDN and CDR2 FVKESK. CDR3 bases: TGTGCCAGCAGCCAAGGTGGGAGAACCTACGAGCAGTACGTC. The encoded protein is CASSQGGRTYEQYV.

The CDR3 is CASSSYPGAEGYTF. CDR3 coding DNA: TGTGCCAGCAGCTCCTACCCCGGCGCTGAGGGCTACACCTTC. The chain carries TRBV7-2 and TRBJ1-2; D unresolved. This CDR3 has 14 residues. Germline assignment: CDR1 SGHTA and CDR2 FQGNSA. Trimming cost V 4 bases and J 8 bases, with 17 bases left between them.

The V gene is TRBV4-1, the J gene TRBJ1-3; 9 nucleotides line up with TRBD1. This CDR3 contains 17 residues. V gave up 4 bases and J gave up 1 base; unmatched junction bases: 8. Germline values: CDR1 MGHRA, CDR2 YSYEKL. CDR3 DNA: TGCGCCAGCAGCCTAGATACAGGGGGCGCATCTGGAAACACCATATATTTT. This sequence encodes CASSLDTGGASGNTIYF.

This clone is a singleton in its sample. V is TRBV5-4 and J is TRBJ1-1, with a weak D call TRBD1 (5 bases). V dropped 1 base and J dropped 2 bases, with 15 bases sitting between them. This CDR3 spans 16 amino acids. Looked up from germline, CDR1 is SGHNT and CDR2 is YYREEE (reference sequence). DNA for the CDR3: TGTGCCAGCAGCTTGAACCCGGGGACCCCCAACACTGAAGCTTTCTTT. It encodes CASSLNPGTPNTEAFF. Using reference TRBV5-4 and TRBJ1-1 for the parts outside the CDR3, the full variable domain is ETGVTQSPTHLIKTRGQQVTLRCSSQSGHNTVSWYQQALGQGPQFIFQYYREEENGRGNFPPRFSGLQFPNYSSELNVNALELDDSALYLCASSLNPGTPNTEAFFGQGTRLTVV.

The gene calls are TRBV5-4 and TRBJ2-1; TRBD2 aligns across 7 bases. Per germline, CDR1 SGHNT and CDR2 YYREEE (reference sequence). Trimming cost V 1 base and J 9 bases; bases outside gene matches: 4. This CDR3 has 13 amino acids. The CDR3 DNA follows: TGTGCCAGCAGCTTGAAGGAGCGGGGTGAGCAGTTCTTC. Amino acid sequence: CASSLKERGEQFF.

The CDR3 DNA reads as TGTGCCTGGGACCCGGGCGAGGCCTACGAGCAGTACTTC. As protein: CAWDPGEAYEQYF. The rearrangement uses TRBV30 and TRBJ2-7; D not resolved. Trimming removed 5 bases at V and 2 bases at J, with 13 bases between. Germline CDR1 and CDR2: GTSNPN and SVGIG (reference sequence). CDR3 size: 13 residues.